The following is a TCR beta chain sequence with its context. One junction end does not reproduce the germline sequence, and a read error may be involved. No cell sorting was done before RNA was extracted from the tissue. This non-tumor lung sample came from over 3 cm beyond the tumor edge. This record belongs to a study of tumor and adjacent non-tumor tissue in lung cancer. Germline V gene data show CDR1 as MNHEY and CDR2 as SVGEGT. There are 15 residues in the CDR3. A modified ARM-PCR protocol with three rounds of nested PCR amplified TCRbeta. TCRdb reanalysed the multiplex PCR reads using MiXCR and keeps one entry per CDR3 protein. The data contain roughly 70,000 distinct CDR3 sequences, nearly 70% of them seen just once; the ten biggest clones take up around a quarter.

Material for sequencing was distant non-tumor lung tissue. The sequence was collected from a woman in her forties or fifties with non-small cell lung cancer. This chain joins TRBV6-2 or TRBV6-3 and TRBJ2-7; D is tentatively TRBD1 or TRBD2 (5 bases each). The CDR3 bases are TGTGCCGGCAGCATCACCGGGACGGGACCCTACGAGCAGTACTTC. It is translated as CAGSITGTGPYEQYF.